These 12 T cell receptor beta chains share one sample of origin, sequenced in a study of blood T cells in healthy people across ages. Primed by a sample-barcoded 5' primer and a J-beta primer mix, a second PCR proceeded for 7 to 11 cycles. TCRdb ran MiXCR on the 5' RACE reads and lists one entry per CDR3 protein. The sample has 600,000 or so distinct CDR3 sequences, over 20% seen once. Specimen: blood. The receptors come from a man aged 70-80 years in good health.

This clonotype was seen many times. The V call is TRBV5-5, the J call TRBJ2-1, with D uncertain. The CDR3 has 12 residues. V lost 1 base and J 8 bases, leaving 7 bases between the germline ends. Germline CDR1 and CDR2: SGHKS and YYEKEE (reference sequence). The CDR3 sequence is CASSLMTDEQFF. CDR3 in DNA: TGTGCCAGCAGCTTGATGACGGATGAGCAGTTCTTC.

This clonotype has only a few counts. CDR3 sequence: CATSGLGSYNEQFF. Written as DNA, the CDR3 is TGTGCCACCTCTGGGCTAGGGTCCTACAATGAGCAGTTCTTC. The rearrangement uses TRBV24-1 and TRBJ2-1, with D hard to call. Trimming left V 9 bases short and J 1 base short, with 12 bases between. Germline assignment: CDR1 KGHDR and CDR2 SFDVKD. The CDR3 has 14 amino acids.

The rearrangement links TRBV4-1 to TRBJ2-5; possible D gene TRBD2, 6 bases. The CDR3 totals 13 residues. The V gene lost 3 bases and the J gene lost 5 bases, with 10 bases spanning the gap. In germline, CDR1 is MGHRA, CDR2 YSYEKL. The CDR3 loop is CASSQEGLETQYF. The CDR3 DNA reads TGCGCCAGCAGCCAGGAGGGGTTGGAGACCCAGTACTTC.

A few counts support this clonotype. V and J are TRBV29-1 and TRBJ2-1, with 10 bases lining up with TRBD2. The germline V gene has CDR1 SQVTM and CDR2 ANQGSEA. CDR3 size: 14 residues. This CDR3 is CRTSGMSSYNEQFF. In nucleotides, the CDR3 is TGCAGAACTAGCGGGATGAGCTCCTACAATGAGCAGTTCTTC.

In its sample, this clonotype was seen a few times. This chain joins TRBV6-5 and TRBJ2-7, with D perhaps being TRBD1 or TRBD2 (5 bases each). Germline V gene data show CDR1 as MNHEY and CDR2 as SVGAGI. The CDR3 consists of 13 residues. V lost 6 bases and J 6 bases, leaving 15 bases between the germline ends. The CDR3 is CASRPVGGFEQYF. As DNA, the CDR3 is TGTGCCAGCAGGCCCGTTGGGGGTTTCGAGCAGTACTTC.

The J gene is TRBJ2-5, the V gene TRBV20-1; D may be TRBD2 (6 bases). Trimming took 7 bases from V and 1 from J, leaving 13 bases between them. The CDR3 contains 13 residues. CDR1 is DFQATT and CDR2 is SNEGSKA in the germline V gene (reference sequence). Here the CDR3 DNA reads TGCAGTGTTATCCCGGGACTCCAAGAGACCCAGTACTTC. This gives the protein CSVIPGLQETQYF.

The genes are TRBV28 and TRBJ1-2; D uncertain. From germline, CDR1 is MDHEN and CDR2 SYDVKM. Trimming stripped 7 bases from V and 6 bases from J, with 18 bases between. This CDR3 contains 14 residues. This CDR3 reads CASIQGGGLDGYTF. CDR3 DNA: TGTGCCAGCATTCAAGGAGGCGGGTTGGATGGCTACACCTTC.

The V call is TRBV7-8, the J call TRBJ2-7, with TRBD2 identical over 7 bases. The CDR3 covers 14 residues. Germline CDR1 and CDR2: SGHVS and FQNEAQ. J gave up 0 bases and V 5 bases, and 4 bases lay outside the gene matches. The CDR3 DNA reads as TGTGCCAGCAGCACCGGGACTATCTCCTACGAGCAGTACTTC. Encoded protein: CASSTGTISYEQYF.

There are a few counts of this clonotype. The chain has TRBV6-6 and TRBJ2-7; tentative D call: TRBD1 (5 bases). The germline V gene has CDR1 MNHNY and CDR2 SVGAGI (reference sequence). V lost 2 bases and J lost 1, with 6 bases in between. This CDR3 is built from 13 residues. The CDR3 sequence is CASSYRTSYEQYF. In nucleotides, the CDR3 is TGTGCCAGCAGTTACAGGACATCCTACGAGCAGTACTTC.

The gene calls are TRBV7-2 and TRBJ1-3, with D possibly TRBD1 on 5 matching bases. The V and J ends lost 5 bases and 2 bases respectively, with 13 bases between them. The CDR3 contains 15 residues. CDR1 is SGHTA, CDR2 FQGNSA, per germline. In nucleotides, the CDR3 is TGTGCCAGCAGCAAGGCCGGGGCAGCTGGAAACACCATATATTTT. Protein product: CASSKAGAAGNTIYF.

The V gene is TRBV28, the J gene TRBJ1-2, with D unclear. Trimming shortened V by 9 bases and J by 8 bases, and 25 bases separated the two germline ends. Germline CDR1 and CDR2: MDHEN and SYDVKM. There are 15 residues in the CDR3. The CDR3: CASSTVEGHLGGYTF. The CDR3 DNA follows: TGTGCCAGTTCAACCGTGGAGGGCCACCTAGGGGGCTACACCTTC.

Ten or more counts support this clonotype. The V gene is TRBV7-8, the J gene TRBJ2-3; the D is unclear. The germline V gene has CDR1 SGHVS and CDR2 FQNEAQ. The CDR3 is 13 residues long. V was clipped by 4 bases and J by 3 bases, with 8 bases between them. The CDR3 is CASSSLWTDTQYF. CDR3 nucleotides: TGTGCCAGCAGCTCTCTGTGGACAGATACGCAGTATTTT. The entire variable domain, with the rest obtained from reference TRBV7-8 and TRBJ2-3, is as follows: GAGVSQSPRYKVAKRGQDVALRCDPISGHVSLFWYQQALGQGPEFLTYFQNEAQLDKSGLPSDRFFAERPEGSVSTLKIQRTQQEDSAVYLCASSSLWTDTQYFGPGTRLTVL.